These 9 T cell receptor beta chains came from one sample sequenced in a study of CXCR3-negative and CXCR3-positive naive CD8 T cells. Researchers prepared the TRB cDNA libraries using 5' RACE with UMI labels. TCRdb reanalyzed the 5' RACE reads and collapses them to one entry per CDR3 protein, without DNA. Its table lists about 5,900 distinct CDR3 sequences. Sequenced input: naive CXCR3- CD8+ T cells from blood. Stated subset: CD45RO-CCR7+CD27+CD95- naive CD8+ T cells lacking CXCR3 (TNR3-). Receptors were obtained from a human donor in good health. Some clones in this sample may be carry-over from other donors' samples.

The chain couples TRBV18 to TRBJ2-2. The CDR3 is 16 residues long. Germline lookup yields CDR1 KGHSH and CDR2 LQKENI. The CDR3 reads CASSPRDTLVLGELFF.

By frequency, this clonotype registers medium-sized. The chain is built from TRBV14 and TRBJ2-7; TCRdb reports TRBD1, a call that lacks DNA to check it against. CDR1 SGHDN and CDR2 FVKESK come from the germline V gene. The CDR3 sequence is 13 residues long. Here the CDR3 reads CASSQWRGDEQYF.

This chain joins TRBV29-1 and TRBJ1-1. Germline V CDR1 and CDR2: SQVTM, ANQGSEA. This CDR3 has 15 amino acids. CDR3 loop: CSVEGSRTLDAEAFF.

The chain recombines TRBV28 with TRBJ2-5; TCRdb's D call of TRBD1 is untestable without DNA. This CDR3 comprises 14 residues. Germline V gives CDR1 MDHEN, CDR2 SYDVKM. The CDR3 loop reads CASSPSGPQETQYF.

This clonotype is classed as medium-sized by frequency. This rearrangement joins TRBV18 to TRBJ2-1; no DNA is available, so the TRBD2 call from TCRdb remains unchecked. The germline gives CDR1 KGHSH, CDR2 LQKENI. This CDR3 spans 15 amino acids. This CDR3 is CASSSGLAGYNEQFF.

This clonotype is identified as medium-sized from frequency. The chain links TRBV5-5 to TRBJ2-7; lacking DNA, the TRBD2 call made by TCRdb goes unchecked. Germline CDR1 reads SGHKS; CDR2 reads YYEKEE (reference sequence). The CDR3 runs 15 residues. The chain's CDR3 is CASSHGDFSSYEQYF.

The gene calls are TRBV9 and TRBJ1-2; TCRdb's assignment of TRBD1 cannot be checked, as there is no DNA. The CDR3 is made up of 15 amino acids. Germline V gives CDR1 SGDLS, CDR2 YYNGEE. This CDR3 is CASRGGQGIGNGYTF.

Here the CDR3 reads CASSFVAGGSEQYF. The gene calls are TRBV28 and TRBJ2-7; TCRdb lists TRBD2, though no DNA is available to test this call. This CDR3 is 14 amino acids long. Germline assignment: CDR1 MDHEN and CDR2 SYDVKM.

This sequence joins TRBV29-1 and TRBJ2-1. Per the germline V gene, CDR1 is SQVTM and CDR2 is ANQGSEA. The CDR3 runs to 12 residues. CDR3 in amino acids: CSVEGREGEQFF.